This record concerns one T cell receptor (beta chain) sequence. Then a second PCR, running about 6 to 12 cycles, was carried out with a sample-barcoded 5' primer and a J-beta primer mix. A tag from a template-switch adaptor with 12 random nucleotides marked each cDNA molecule. No fewer than 3 million CDR3-containing paired-end reads came from each sample. TCRdb re-called the 5' RACE reads through MiXCR, storing one row per CDR3 protein. The table lists some 1 million distinct CDR3 sequences, 40% to 45% of them singletons. The authors drew around 9.3 milliliters of peripheral blood from each donor. This entry belongs to a study of blood T cells in healthy people across ages. The length of the CDR3 is 13 residues. V lost 5 bases and J lost 6, with 11 bases in between. Germline V gene sequence: CDR1 SGHAT, CDR2 FQNNGV.

The sample was blood. The genes are TRBV11-2 and TRBJ1-5; a possible D gene is TRBD1 (5 bases). The source is a woman between 55 and 75 years old in good health. This chain's CDR3 is CASSGAVGQPQHF. CDR3 sequence (DNA): TGTGCCAGCAGCGGGGCGGTGGGTCAGCCCCAGCATTTT. Variable domain in full (rest from reference TRBV11-2 and TRBJ1-5): EAGVAQSPRYKIIEKRQSVAFWCNPISGHATLYWYQQILGQGPKLLIQFQNNGVVDDSQLPKDRFSAERLKGVDSTLKIQPAKLEDSAVYLCASSGAVGQPQHFGDGTRLSIL.